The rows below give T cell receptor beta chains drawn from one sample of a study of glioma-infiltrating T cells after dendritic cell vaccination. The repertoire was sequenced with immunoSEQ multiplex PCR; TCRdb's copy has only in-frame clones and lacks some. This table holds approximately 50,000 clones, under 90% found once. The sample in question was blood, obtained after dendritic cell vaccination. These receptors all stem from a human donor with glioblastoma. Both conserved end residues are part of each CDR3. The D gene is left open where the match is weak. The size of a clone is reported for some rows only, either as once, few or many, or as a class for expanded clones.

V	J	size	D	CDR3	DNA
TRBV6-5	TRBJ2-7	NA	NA	CAGVDSPYEQYF	TGTGCCGGAGTCGACAGCCCCTACGAGCAGTACTTC
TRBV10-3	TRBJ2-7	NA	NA	CAISESTSGQRYSYEQYF	TGTGCCATCAGTGAGTCGACCTCTGGACAGCGATACTCCTACGAGCAGTACTTC
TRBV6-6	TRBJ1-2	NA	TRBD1	CASSYSVDRDGYTF	TGTGCCAGCAGTTACTCAGTGGACAGGGATGGCTACACCTTC
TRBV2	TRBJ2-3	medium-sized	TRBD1	CARDRDPTDTQYF	TGTGCCAGGGACAGGGACCCCACAGATACGCAGTATTTT
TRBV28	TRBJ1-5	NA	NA	CASGRGANQPQHF	TGTGCCAGCGGGAGGGGTGCCAATCAGCCCCAGCATTTT
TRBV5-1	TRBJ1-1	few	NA	CASSATGFTSNTEAFF	TGCGCCAGCAGCGCCACAGGGTTTACATCGAACACTGAAGCTTTCTTT
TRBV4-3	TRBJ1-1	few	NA	CASSQDGSLNTEAFF	TGCGCCAGCAGCCAAGATGGCAGTCTGAACACTGAAGCTTTCTTT
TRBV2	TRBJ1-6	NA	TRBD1	CASSRDRGNSPLHF	TGTGCCAGCAGCCGGGACAGGGGAAATTCACCCCTCCACTTT
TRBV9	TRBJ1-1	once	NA	CASSETAGVGEAFF	TGTGCCAGCAGCGAGACAGCGGGAGTGGGTGAAGCTTTCTTT
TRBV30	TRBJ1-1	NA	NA	CAWNGVRMNTEAFF	TGTGCCTGGAATGGTGTCAGAATGAACACTGAAGCTTTCTTT
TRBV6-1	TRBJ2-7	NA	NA	CASSQQLAASYEQYF	TGTGCCAGCAGTCAACAGTTAGCGGCCTCCTACGAGCAGTACTTC
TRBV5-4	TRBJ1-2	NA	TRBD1	CASSLNTGVGGYTF	TGTGCCAGCAGCTTAAATACAGGGGTAGGTGGCTACACCTTC
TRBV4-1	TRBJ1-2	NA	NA	CASSQDGTRPYSGANYGYTF	TGCGCCAGCAGCCAAGATGGCACCCGACCCTATAGCGGTGCTAACTATGGCTACACCTTC
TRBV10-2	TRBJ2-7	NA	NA	CASSRDPRSSYEQYF	TGCGCCAGCAGCAGGGATCCGAGGAGCTCCTACGAGCAGTACTTC
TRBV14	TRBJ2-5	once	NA	CASSQDRYQETQYF	TGTGCCAGCAGCCAAGACAGGTACCAAGAGACCCAGTACTTC
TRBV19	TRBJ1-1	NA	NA	CASSIKGDTEAFF	TGTGCCAGTAGTATCAAGGGGGACACTGAAGCTTTCTTT
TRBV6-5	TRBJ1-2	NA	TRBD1	CASGQGTGYDGYTF	TGTGCCAGCGGCCAAGGGACAGGGTATGATGGCTACACCTTC
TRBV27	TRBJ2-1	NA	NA	CASSLINNEQFF	TGTGCCAGCAGTTTAATAAACAATGAGCAGTTCTTC
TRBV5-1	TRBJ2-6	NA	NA	CASSLDSSGANVLTF	TGCGCCAGCAGCTTGGACAGTTCTGGGGCCAACGTCCTGACTTTC
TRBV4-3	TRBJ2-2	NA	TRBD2	CASSQVGLAGRDTGELFF	TGCGCCAGCAGCCAAGTAGGACTAGCGGGGAGGGACACCGGGGAGCTGTTTTTT
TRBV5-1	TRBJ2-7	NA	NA	CASSWDTNSYEQYF	TGCGCCAGCAGCTGGGACACCAACTCCTACGAGCAGTACTTC
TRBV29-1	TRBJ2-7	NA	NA	CSVESAYEQYF	TGCAGCGTTGAGTCGGCCTACGAGCAGTACTTC
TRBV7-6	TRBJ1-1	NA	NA	CASAHWAVTNTEAFF	TGTGCCAGCGCCCACTGGGCAGTGACAAACACTGAAGCTTTCTTT
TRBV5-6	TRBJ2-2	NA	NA	CASSSRGALTGELFF	TGTGCCAGCAGCTCCAGGGGGGCCCTTACCGGGGAGCTGTTTTTT
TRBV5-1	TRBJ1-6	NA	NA	CASSPAAGLMGNSPLHF	TGCGCCAGCAGCCCGGCGGCGGGGCTCATGGGGAATTCCCCCCTCCACTTT
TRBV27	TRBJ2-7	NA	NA	CASSLRNSPGAYEQYF	TGTGCCAGCAGTTTGAGGAATTCCCCCGGCGCCTACGAGCAGTACTTC
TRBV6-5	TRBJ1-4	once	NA	CASRDSNGEKLFF	TGTGCCAGCAGGGACTCTAACGGTGAAAAACTGTTTTTT